Listed below are T cell receptor beta chains from one sample, sequenced in a study of blood T cell repertoires in COVID-19. The repertoire was sequenced with immunoSEQ multiplex PCR; TCRdb's copy has only in-frame clones and lacks some. The data hold around 77,000 clones, with 82% observed a single time. Specimen: peripheral blood. These receptors were taken from a human donor in a cohort sampled during active COVID-19. Each CDR3 is given with its conserved first and last residue. The D gene is left open where the match is weak. Size is stated for part of the rows, as once, few or many counts, or as a class when the clone is expanded.

d_call,v_call,j_call,clone_size,cdr3_aa,cdr3_nt
.,TRBV7-2,TRBJ2-7,.,CASSLGFSGYEQYF,TGTGCCAGCAGCTTAGGGTTTTCGGGATACGAGCAGTACTTC
.,TRBV19,TRBJ1-1,.,CASSVTGVNTEAFF,TGTGCCAGTAGTGTAACCGGGGTGAACACTGAAGCTTTCTTT
.,TRBV18,TRBJ2-7,.,CASSPTGLYEQYF,TGTGCCAGCTCACCAACAGGGTTGTACGAGCAGTACTTC
TRBD1,TRBV5-1,TRBJ1-1,.,CATKGQGADTEAFF,TGCGCCACCAAGGGACAGGGGGCCGACACTGAAGCTTTCTTT
TRBD1,TRBV30,TRBJ2-7,.,CAWSPGTGYEQYF,TGTGCCTGGAGTCCCGGGACAGGATACGAGCAGTACTTC
.,TRBV6-2/TRBV6-3,TRBJ2-5,once,CASSTIGRGQETQYF,TGTGCCAGCAGTACGATAGGGCGAGGGCAAGAGACCCAGTACTTC
.,TRBV5-1,TRBJ2-6,.,CASSLLSSGANVLTF,TGCGCCAGCAGCCTACTTTCATCTGGGGCCAACGTCCTGACTTTC
TRBD2,TRBV7-2,TRBJ2-5,.,CASSQTSGGQETQYF,TGTGCCAGCAGCCAGACTAGCGGGGGCCAAGAGACCCAGTACTTC
TRBD1,TRBV4-1,TRBJ1-5,.,CASSQVVGQGLNQPQHF,TGCGCCAGCAGCCAAGTCGTGGGACAGGGTCTAAATCAGCCCCAGCATTTT
TRBD1,TRBV5-4,TRBJ2-7,.,CASSTGQMSSYEQYF,TGTGCCAGCAGCACGGGACAGATGAGCTCCTACGAGCAGTACTTC
TRBD2,TRBV19,TRBJ2-2,once,CASSEAGGLAGELFF,TGTGCCAGTAGTGAGGCGGGGGGGTTGGCCGGGGAGCTGTTTTTT
.,TRBV12-3/TRBV12-4,TRBJ1-1,.,CASSLIRGEAFF,TGTGCCAGCAGTTTGATACGGGGGGAAGCTTTCTTT
TRBD1,TRBV2,TRBJ2-2,.,CASQGAVNGELFF,TGTGCCAGCCAGGGGGCAGTGAACGGGGAGCTGTTTTTT
.,TRBV27,TRBJ2-1,few,CASSRPGGPFNEQFF,TGTGCCAGCAGTCGCCCCGGGGGGCCCTTCAATGAGCAGTTCTTC
TRBD1,TRBV12-3/TRBV12-4,TRBJ1-2,.,CASSRTGIGGYTF,TGTGCCAGCAGTCGGACAGGGATAGGGGGCTACACCTTC
.,TRBV5-1,TRBJ1-4,.,CASSRGGALGEKLFF,TGCGCCAGCAGCCGAGGGGGGGCCCTCGGTGAAAAACTGTTTTTT
.,TRBV27,TRBJ2-5,.,CASSRGALEWETQYF,TGTGCCAGCAGTCGGGGGGCCTTAGAATGGGAGACCCAGTACTTC
TRBD1,TRBV14,TRBJ1-5,.,CASSQGQGANSQPQHF,TGTGCCAGCAGCCAAGGACAGGGGGCGAATTCTCAGCCCCAGCATTTT